Following are 12 T cell receptor beta chains from one sample sequenced in a study of cytomegalovirus exposure and HLA in healthy donors. The PCR contained 60 Vbeta and 13 Jbeta primers. Here immunoSEQ multiplex PCR was the method, and the copy in TCRdb shows in-frame clones only, minus some. The sample holds 30,000 to 45,000 clones; 53% are singletons and the top ten take around 6.2%. The specimen sequenced was PBMCs. The origin of the receptors is a woman in her thirties or forties in good health and CMV-seropositive.

This rearrangement joins TRBV5-1 to TRBJ2-7; 10 positions agree with TRBD1. V was clipped by 4 bases and J by 7 bases; unmatched bases: 8. The CDR3 is made up of 14 amino acids. CDR1 is SGHRS and CDR2 is YFSETQ in the germline V gene. CDR3 sequence (DNA): TGCGCCAGCAGCCTAGGGACAGGGGATCGGGAGCAGTACTTC. It specifies CASSLGTGDREQYF.

The V gene is TRBV6-5, the J gene TRBJ1-4, with 9 bases fitting TRBD1. CDR3 size: 12 residues. The junction had 3 bases not matched to a gene; V was cut back by 8 bases and J by 8 bases. The germline gives CDR1 MNHEY, CDR2 SVGAGI. DNA for the CDR3: TGTGCCAGCCGGGGACAGGGAGAAAAACTGTTTTTT. Translated: CASRGQGEKLFF.

This chain connects TRBV7-8 to TRBJ2-5; 8 bases line up with TRBD1. CDR1 and CDR2 from the germline V gene are SGHVS and FQNEAQ. This CDR3 has 13 residues. Losses at the gene ends were 6 bases for V and 4 bases for J; bases not matched to a gene: 4. The CDR3 loop is CASRDRVGETQYF. In DNA, the CDR3 is TGTGCCAGCAGGGACAGGGTAGGAGAGACCCAGTACTTC.

The chain uses TRBV18 and TRBJ1-1, with a weak D call TRBD1 (5 bases). There are 15 residues in the CDR3. The germline gives CDR1 KGHSH, CDR2 LQKENI. Trimming removed 8 bases at V and 3 bases at J, with 19 bases between. CDR3 amino acids: CASRGRGEKDTEAFF. The CDR3 DNA follows: TGTGCCAGCCGGGGGAGGGGAGAAAAGGACACTGAAGCTTTCTTT.

This clone came up a few times. The sample contains more than one DNA sequence encoding this CDR3. The chain recombines TRBV5-1 with TRBJ1-2, with TRBD1 matching over 7 bases. This CDR3 is built from 13 residues. Germline values: CDR1 SGHRS, CDR2 YFSETQ. Trimming at V came to 1 base and at J to 6 bases, leaving 3 bases not matched to a gene. Here the CDR3 reads CASSLTGENGYTF. As DNA, the CDR3 is TGCGCCAGCAGCTTGACAGGGGAAAATGGCTACACCTTC.

DNA of the CDR3: TGCGCCAGCAGCCAAGTCTGGGGTCGGGGGGGCCTTGGAGGGGAGACCCAGTACTTC. It translates to CASSQVWGRGGLGGETQYF. The chain joins TRBV4-3 to TRBJ2-5; 8 nucleotides line up with TRBD2. The CDR3 is 19 residues long. V gave up 1 base and J gave up 5 bases; unmatched junction bases: 18. Germline V gene data show CDR1 as LGHNA and CDR2 as YSLEER.

V and J are TRBV4-1 and TRBJ2-5, with no clear D. Matching the DNA end better, TRBJ2-7 makes the J call doubtful. The CDR3 has 14 residues. Germline CDR1 MGHRA, CDR2 YSYEKL. CDR3 DNA sequence: TGCGCCAGCAGCCAAGGACCGGATAACTACGAGCAGTACTTC. It yields the protein CASSQGPDNYEQYF.

This clone has more than one count but fewer than ten. The chain employs TRBV25-1 and TRBJ1-3; a possible D gene is TRBD1 (6 bases). Germline V CDR1 and CDR2: MGHDK, SYGVNS. The ends were cut back, 2 bases at V and 2 bases at J, with 13 bases in the middle. This CDR3 spans 16 amino acids. This CDR3 reads CASSEPRTDPGNTIYF. As DNA, the CDR3 is TGTGCCAGCAGTGAACCCCGGACAGACCCTGGAAACACCATATATTTT. Together with reference TRBV25-1 and TRBJ1-3, the CDR3 gives the full variable domain: EADIYQTPRYLVIGTGKKITLECSQTMGHDKMYWYQQDPGMELHLIHYSYGVNSTEKGDLSSESTVSRIRTEHFPLTLESARPSHTSQYLCASSEPRTDPGNTIYFGEGSWLTVV.

In its sample, this clone was seen once. V is TRBV30 and J is TRBJ2-2, with 11 bases matching TRBD1. Trimming at V came to 1 base and at J to 0 bases, leaving 4 bases not matched to a gene. The V gene's germline CDR1 is GTSNPN and CDR2 SVGIG (reference sequence). The CDR3 has 17 amino acids. The CDR3 sequence is CAWSAVDRGPNTGELFF. The CDR3 DNA follows: TGTGCCTGGAGTGCCGTGGACAGGGGGCCGAACACCGGGGAGCTGTTTTTT.

The chain recombines TRBV5-1 with TRBJ2-3; D unresolved. Germline CDR1 SGHRS, CDR2 YFSETQ. Trimming stripped 2 bases from V and 5 bases from J, with 3 bases between. The CDR3 spans 11 residues. The CDR3 loop is CASSFRDTQYF. CDR3 sequence (DNA): TGCGCCAGCAGCTTTAGAGATACGCAGTATTTT.

The V and J genes are TRBV2 and TRBJ2-7; the match to TRBD1 covers 8 bases. This CDR3 region has 13 residues. Trimming took 7 bases from V and 9 from J; bases not matched to a gene: 11. Germline V gene sequence: CDR1 SNHLY, CDR2 FYNNEI. The CDR3 DNA reads as TGTGCCAGCACCCGGGACAGGAACAACGGGCAGTACTTC. Its protein is CASTRDRNNGQYF.

In this sample, this clone turned up once. This chain uses TRBV5-1 with TRBJ2-5; tentative D call: TRBD2 (6 bases). This CDR3 region has 15 residues. V was cut by 0 bases and J by 1 base, with 10 bases left in between. In germline, CDR1 is SGHRS, CDR2 YFSETQ. CDR3 in amino acids: CASSLGAGSQETQYF. Here the CDR3 DNA reads TGCGCCAGCAGCTTGGGTGCGGGGAGCCAAGAGACCCAGTACTTC. Filled out from reference TRBV5-1 and TRBJ2-5, the complete variable domain reads KAGVTQTPRYLIKTRGQQVTLSCSPISGHRSVSWYQQTPGQGLQFLFEYFSETQRNKGNFPGRFSGRQFSNSRSEMNVSTLELGDSALYLCASSLGAGSQETQYFGPGTRLLVL.